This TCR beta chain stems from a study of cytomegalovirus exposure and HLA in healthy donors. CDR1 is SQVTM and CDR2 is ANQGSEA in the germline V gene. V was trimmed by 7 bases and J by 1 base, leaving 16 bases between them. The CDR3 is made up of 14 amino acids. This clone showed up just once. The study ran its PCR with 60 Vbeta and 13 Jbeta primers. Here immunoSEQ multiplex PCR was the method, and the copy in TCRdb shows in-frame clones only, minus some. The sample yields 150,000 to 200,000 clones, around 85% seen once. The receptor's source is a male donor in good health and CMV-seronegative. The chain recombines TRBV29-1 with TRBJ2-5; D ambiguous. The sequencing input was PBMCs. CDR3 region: CSAVGSNGQETQYF. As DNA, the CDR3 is TGCAGCGCCGTTGGTTCTAATGGCCAAGAGACCCAGTACTTC.